Below are 5 T cell receptor beta chains sequenced from a single sample in a study of regulatory T cells in long-lasting Graves disease. Arm-PCR of CDR3 regions and iRepertoire HTBI primers were used to build TCR beta libraries. TCRdb used MiXCR to reprocess the multiplex PCR reads, holding one entry per CDR3 protein. The data contain around 360,000 distinct CDR3 sequences, roughly 17% of them singletons. Sample time point: newly diagnosed GD, antithyroid drugs for less than 3 months. Scientists built the TCR library using RNA that was extracted from PBMCs. This sample was also put to use in a study of T cells in Graves' hyperthyroidism and ophthalmopathy.

This sample comprised peripheral blood mononuclear cells (PBMCs), obtained at new diagnosis, from a patient treated with antithyroid drugs. Receptor source: a woman younger than 35 with Graves disease.

The table lists this clonotype with a few counts. The chain carries TRBV5-5 and TRBJ1-3, with D unresolved. V lost 2 bases and J 3 bases, leaving 12 bases between the germline ends. Germline V gene sequence: CDR1 SGHKS, CDR2 YYEKEE (reference sequence). The CDR3 consists of 15 residues. The CDR3 spells CASSFTGRDGNTIYF. Written as DNA, the CDR3 is TGTGCCAGCAGCTTCACGGGGAGGGATGGAAACACCATATATTTT.

Ten or more counts support this clonotype. The V and J genes are TRBV6-2 or TRBV6-3 and TRBJ2-7, with 11 bases matching TRBD2. This CDR3 has 13 residues. V gave up 8 bases and J gave up 12 bases; unmatched junction bases: 12. Germline V gene data show CDR1 as MNHEY and CDR2 as SVGEGT. CDR3 region: CASATGTSGTVYF. The CDR3 region has the DNA TGTGCCAGCGCCACCGGGACTAGCGGCACAGTGTACTTC.

This clonotype was observed a few times. The chain uses TRBV6-1 and TRBJ1-6; tentatively, D is TRBD1 (6 bases). V lost 2 bases and J 7 bases, leaving 12 bases between the germline ends. The CDR3 contains 15 residues. The germline gives CDR1 MNHNS, CDR2 SASEGT. The CDR3 reads CASSEFGQRNSPLHF. The CDR3 coding sequence is TGTGCCAGCAGTGAATTCGGACAGCGAAATTCACCCCTCCACTTT.

This clonotype showed up many times. V usage is TRBV30 and J usage is TRBJ1-1, with D hard to call. Trimming stripped 4 bases from V and 3 bases from J, with 12 bases between. CDR3 length equals 13 residues. From germline, CDR1 is GTSNPN and CDR2 SVGIG (reference sequence). The CDR3 nucleotides are TGTGCCTGGAAGAAGAACGGGGACACTGAAGCTTTCTTT. This gives the protein CAWKKNGDTEAFF.

This chain links TRBV27 with TRBJ2-7; TRBD1 might be the D (6 bases). There are 16 residues in the CDR3. Germline CDR1 reads MNHEY; CDR2 reads SMNVEV (reference sequence). Trimming removed 3 bases from V and 2 bases from J, with 17 bases in between. The CDR3 reads CASSFFGVGGAYEQYF. The CDR3 DNA reads TGTGCCAGCAGTTTTTTCGGGGTAGGGGGAGCCTACGAGCAGTACTTC.